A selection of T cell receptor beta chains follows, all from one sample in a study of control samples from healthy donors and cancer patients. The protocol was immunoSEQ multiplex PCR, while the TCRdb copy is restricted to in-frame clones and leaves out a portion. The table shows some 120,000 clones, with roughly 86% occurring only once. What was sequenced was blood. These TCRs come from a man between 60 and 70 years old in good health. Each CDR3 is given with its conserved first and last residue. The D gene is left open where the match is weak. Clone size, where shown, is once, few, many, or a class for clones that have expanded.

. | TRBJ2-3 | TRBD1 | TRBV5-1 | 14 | CASSLVTGEDTQYF | TGCGCCAGCAGCTTGGTTACAGGGGAAGATACGCAGTATTTT
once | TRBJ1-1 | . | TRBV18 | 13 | CASSPSVNTEAFF | TGTGCCAGCTCACCCAGCGTGAACACTGAAGCTTTCTTT
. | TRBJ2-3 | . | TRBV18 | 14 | CASSPQGTMDTQYF | TGTGCCAGCTCACCGCAGGGGACGATGGATACGCAGTATTTT
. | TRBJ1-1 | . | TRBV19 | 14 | CASRIQGANTEAFF | TGTGCCAGTAGGATACAGGGTGCAAACACTGAAGCTTTCTTT
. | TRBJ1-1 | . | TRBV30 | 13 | CAWSVLEGTEAFF | TGTGCCTGGAGTGTTTTGGAGGGCACTGAAGCTTTCTTT
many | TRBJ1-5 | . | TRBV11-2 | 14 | CASSFADSNQPQHF | TGTGCCAGCAGCTTCGCAGATAGCAATCAGCCCCAGCATTTT
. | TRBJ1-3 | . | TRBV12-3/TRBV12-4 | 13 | CASSAHSGNTIYF | TGTGCCAGCAGTGCACACTCTGGAAACACCATATATTTT
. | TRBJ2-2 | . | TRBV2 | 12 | CASNADDGELFF | TGTGCCAGCAACGCTGACGACGGGGAGCTGTTTTTT
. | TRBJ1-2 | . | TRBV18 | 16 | CASSPAQGRMTDGYTF | TGTGCCAGCTCACCCGCCCAAGGCAGGATGACAGATGGCTACACCTTC
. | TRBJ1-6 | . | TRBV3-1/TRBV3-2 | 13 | CASSQISNSPLHF | TGTGCCAGCAGCCAAATAAGCAATTCACCCCTCCACTTT
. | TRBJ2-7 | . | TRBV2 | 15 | CASSAQVGQSYEQYF | TGTGCCAGCAGTGCGCAAGTTGGACAGAGCTACGAGCAGTACTTC
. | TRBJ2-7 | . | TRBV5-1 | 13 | CASSLGRGNEQYF | TGCGCCAGCAGCTTGGGCAGGGGCAACGAGCAGTACTTC
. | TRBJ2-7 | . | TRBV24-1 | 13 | CATSDGAGYEQYF | TGTGCCACCAGTGACGGGGCGGGCTACGAGCAGTACTTC
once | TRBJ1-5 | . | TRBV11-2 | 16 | CASSLGALGSNQPQHF | TGTGCCAGCAGCTTAGGAGCCCTGGGTAGCAATCAGCCCCAGCATTTT
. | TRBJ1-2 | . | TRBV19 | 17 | CASSIAGYEGLHYGYTF | TGTGCCAGTAGTATCGCAGGGTATGAGGGGCTGCACTATGGCTACACCTTC
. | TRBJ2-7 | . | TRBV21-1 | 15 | CASRKISGRLYEQYF | TGTGCCAGCAGAAAAATATCTGGACGACTCTACGAGCAGTACTTC
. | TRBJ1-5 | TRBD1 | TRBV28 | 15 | CASSLSGQGNQPQHF | TGTGCCAGCAGTTTATCAGGACAGGGTAATCAGCCCCAGCATTTT
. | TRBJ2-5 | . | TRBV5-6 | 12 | CASSLRRETQYF | TGTGCCAGCAGCTTGCGGCGTGAGACCCAGTACTTC
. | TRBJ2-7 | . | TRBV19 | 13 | CASSPGPAYEQYF | TGTGCCAGTAGCCCGGGACCCGCCTACGAGCAGTACTTC
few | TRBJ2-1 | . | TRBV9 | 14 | CASSALGALSEQFF | TGTGCCAGCAGCGCCCTAGGGGCTCTTTCTGAGCAGTTCTTC
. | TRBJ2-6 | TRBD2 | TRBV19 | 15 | CASTTMGGGPNVLTF | TGTGCCAGTACCACGATGGGGGGAGGGCCCAACGTCCTGACTTTC
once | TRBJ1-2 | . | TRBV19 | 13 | CASSDEGSSGYTF | TGTGCCAGTAGTGACGAGGGGTCTAGCGGCTACACCTTC
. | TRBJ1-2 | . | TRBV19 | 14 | CASRVSGGDYGYTF | TGTGCCAGTAGAGTTTCAGGCGGGGATTATGGCTACACCTTC
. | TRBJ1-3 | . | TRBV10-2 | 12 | CASRDPGNTIYF | TGCGCCAGCAGGGACCCTGGAAACACCATATATTTT
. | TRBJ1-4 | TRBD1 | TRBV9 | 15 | CASSDVTGVDEKLFF | TGTGCCAGCAGCGACGTGACAGGGGTGGATGAAAAACTGTTTTTT
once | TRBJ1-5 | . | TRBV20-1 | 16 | CSASMDSGGTNQPQHF | TGCAGTGCTAGTATGGACAGTGGGGGGACCAATCAGCCCCAGCATTTT
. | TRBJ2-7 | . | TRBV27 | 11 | CATRGNWEQYF | TGTGCCACGAGGGGTAATTGGGAGCAGTACTTC
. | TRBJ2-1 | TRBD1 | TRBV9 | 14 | CASSGQGAYGEQFF | TGTGCCAGCAGCGGCCAGGGGGCGTACGGTGAGCAGTTCTTC
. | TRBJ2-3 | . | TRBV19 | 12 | CASSHGQNTQYF | TGTGCCAGTAGTCATGGACAAAATACGCAGTATTTT
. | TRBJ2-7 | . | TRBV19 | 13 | CASSIGPSYEQYF | TGTGCCAGTAGTATAGGCCCCTCCTACGAGCAGTACTTC
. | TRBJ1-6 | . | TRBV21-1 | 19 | CASTTLLPGGISYNSPLHF | TGTGCCAGCACAACTCTCCTTCCCGGAGGGATCTCCTATAATTCACCCCTCCACTTT
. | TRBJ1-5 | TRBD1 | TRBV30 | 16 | CAWARGQGSSNQPQHF | TGTGCCTGGGCCCGAGGACAGGGGAGTAGCAATCAGCCCCAGCATTTT
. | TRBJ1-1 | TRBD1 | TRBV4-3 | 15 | CASSQAGTGNTEAFF | TGCGCCAGCAGCCAAGCCGGGACAGGTAACACTGAAGCTTTCTTT
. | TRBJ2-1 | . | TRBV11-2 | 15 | CASSAYTDSYNEQFF | TGTGCCAGCAGCGCCTACACTGACTCCTACAATGAGCAGTTCTTC
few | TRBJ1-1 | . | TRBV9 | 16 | CASSVSGGSVITEAFF | TGTGCCAGCAGCGTATCCGGAGGGAGTGTAATCACTGAAGCTTTCTTT
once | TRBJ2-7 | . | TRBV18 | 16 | CASSPPAVVNSYEQYF | TGTGCCAGCTCACCACCAGCGGTCGTCAATTCCTACGAGCAGTACTTC
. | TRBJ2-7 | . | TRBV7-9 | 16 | CASSFSGSVGGDEQYF | TGTGCCAGCAGCTTTTCGGGCTCGGTGGGGGGAGACGAGCAGTACTTC
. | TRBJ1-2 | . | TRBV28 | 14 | CASTQTRGGYGYTF | TGTGCCAGCACCCAAACCCGGGGTGGATATGGCTACACCTTC
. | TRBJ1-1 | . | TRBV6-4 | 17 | CASSDDDKGQRNTEAFF | TGTGCCAGCAGTGATGACGATAAAGGGCAGAGGAACACTGAAGCTTTCTTT
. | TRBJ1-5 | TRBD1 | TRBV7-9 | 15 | CASSPQGTVNQPQHF | TGTGCCAGCAGCCCCCAGGGGACAGTAAATCAGCCCCAGCATTTT
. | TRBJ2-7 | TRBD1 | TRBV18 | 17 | CASSPLTTGQSSYEQYF | TGTGCCAGCTCACCACTTACTACGGGACAGAGCTCCTACGAGCAGTACTTC
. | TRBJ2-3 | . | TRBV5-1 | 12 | CASRAGTDTQYF | TGCGCCAGCAGGGCCGGCACAGATACGCAGTATTTT
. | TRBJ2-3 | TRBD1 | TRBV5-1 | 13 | CATRDRGTDTQYF | TGCGCCACCCGGGACAGGGGTACAGATACGCAGTATTTT
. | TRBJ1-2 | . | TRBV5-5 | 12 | CASSLAVAGYTF | TGTGCCAGCAGCTTGGCTGTCGCCGGCTACACCTTC
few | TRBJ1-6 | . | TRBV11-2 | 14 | CASSLEGYNSPLHF | TGTGCCAGCAGCTTAGAGGGGTATAATTCACCCCTCCACTTT
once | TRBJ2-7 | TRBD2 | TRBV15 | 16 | CATSRDIAGGLYEQYF | TGTGCCACCAGCAGAGATATAGCGGGGGGGCTCTACGAGCAGTACTTC
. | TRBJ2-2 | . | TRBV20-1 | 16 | CSASPRDSPNTGELFF | TGCAGTGCTAGTCCTCGGGACTCGCCGAACACCGGGGAGCTGTTTTTT
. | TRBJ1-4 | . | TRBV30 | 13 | CAWTGGIREKLFF | TGTGCCTGGACGGGAGGGATTCGTGAAAAACTGTTTTTT
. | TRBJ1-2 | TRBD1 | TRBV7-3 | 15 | CASSLPGQGAYGYTF | TGTGCCAGCAGCTTACCGGGACAGGGGGCTTATGGCTACACCTTC
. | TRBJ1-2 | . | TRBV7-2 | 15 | CASSLAAGQNYGYTF | TGTGCCAGCAGCTTAGCGGCCGGGCAAAACTATGGCTACACCTTC
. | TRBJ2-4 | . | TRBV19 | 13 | CASTRQVGDIQYF | TGTGCCAGTACCCGACAGGTCGGGGACATTCAGTACTTC
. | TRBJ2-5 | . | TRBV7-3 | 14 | CASSAAGAGETQYF | TGTGCCAGCAGCGCCGCCGGGGCGGGGGAGACCCAGTACTTC
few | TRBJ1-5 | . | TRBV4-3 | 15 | CASSQVGTPNQPQHF | TGCGCCAGCAGCCAAGTTGGGACCCCCAATCAGCCCCAGCATTTT
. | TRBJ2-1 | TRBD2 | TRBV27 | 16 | CASSPQGGVVFGEQFF | TGTGCCAGCAGTCCCCAGGGAGGGGTGGTTTTTGGTGAGCAGTTCTTC
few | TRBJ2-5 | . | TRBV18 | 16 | CASSPDNQGTRETQYF | TGTGCCAGCTCACCGGACAATCAGGGGACACGTGAGACCCAGTACTTC